The next 28 T cell receptor beta chains were all read from a single sample in a study of metastatic and nonmetastatic thyroid tumors. TCRdb reanalyzed the PCR reads with MiXCR. The sample comprises 25,000 to 30,000 clones, about 3.9% of which are singletons, and about 3.3% rests with the top ten. The entire patient cohort was treatment-naive prior to thyroid surgery. Source material: blood. These receptors were obtained from a male donor with papillary thyroid cancer or a benign thyroid nodule (not recorded which). Some clones in this sample may be carry-over from other donors' samples.

At least ten counts were recorded for this clone. This chain links TRBV20-1 with TRBJ2-1; 8 nucleotides line up with TRBD2. Germline V lookup: CDR1 DFQATT, CDR2 SNEGSKA (reference sequence). The CDR3 has 17 amino acids. V dropped 0 bases and J dropped 0; count of bases not matched to a gene: 7. The CDR3 DNA reads as TGCAGTGCTAGAGATCTGGGTAGCGGGAACTCCTACAATGAGCAGTTCTTC. Amino acids: CSARDLGSGNSYNEQFF.

This clone was picked up many times. The gene calls are TRBV7-6 and TRBJ2-3, with D possibly being TRBD1 or TRBD2 (5 bases each). This CDR3 has 14 amino acids. Germline CDR1 SGHVS, CDR2 FNYEAQ. Trimming removed 3 bases from V and 3 bases from J, with 10 bases in between. CDR3 in amino acids: CASSLVGVTDTQYF. CDR3 coding DNA: TGTGCCAGCAGCTTGGTGGGGGTGACAGATACGCAGTATTTT.

The chain employs TRBV6-1 and TRBJ1-6; D uncertain. Germline-derived CDR1 and CDR2 are MNHNS and SASEGT. Trimming pared 2 bases from V and 5 bases from J, leaving 10 bases between. The CDR3 extends over 15 amino acids. In nucleotides, the CDR3 is TGTGCCAGCAGTGAATACGACGGACATAATTCACCCCTCCACTTT. Protein product: CASSEYDGHNSPLHF.

V usage is TRBV27 and J usage is TRBJ2-7; the D gene is possibly TRBD1 (5 bases). The CDR3 extends over 14 amino acids. V lost 2 bases, J lost 2 bases, and 10 bases lay in between. Per germline, CDR1 MNHEY and CDR2 SMNVEV (reference sequence). The CDR3: CASSLNRMAYEQYF. DNA of the CDR3: TGTGCCAGCAGTTTAAACAGGATGGCCTACGAGCAGTACTTC.

This clone has a count of ten or more. V gene TRBV3-1 combines with J gene TRBJ1-2, with no clear D. The CDR3 has 13 residues. Germline lookup yields CDR1 LGHDT and CDR2 YNNKEL (reference sequence). V shed 1 base and J shed 4 bases, with 7 bases lying between them. This CDR3 reads CASSQGGSYGYTF. DNA of the CDR3: TGTGCCAGCAGCCAAGGCGGTTCCTATGGCTACACCTTC.

This clone was observed at least ten times. Other DNA sequences in the sample encode the same CDR3. The chain recombines TRBV5-1 with TRBJ1-1; unclear D gene. Germline V gene lookup returns CDR1 SGHRS and CDR2 YFSETQ. This CDR3 has 14 residues. The germline V and J ends were trimmed by 0 bases and 0 bases, with 6 bases remaining between them. CDR3 loop: CASSLAALNTEAFF. The CDR3 DNA follows: TGCGCCAGCAGCTTGGCAGCTCTGAACACTGAAGCTTTCTTT.

This clone occurred many times. A read error may produce the germline difference seen at one junction end. This chain links TRBV6-5 with TRBJ2-2, with a possible D match to TRBD2 (6 bases). Germline loops: CDR1 MNHEY, CDR2 SVGAGI. The CDR3 loop spans 14 amino acids. CDR3 loop: CACSFPGGKGELFF. As DNA, the CDR3 is TGTGCCTGCAGTTTCCCTGGGGGGAAGGGGGAGCTGTTTTTT.

The chain has TRBV10-3 and TRBJ2-1, with D unclear. From germline, CDR1 is ENHRY and CDR2 SYGVKD. Trimming took off 11 bases at V and 6 bases at J, with 11 bases between the two ends. There are 11 residues in the CDR3. CDR3 nucleotides: TGTGCCTCGGGCCCAGGCAATGAGCAGTTCTTC. Amino acid sequence: CASGPGNEQFF.

This clone was detected ten times or more. This sequence joins TRBV5-1 and TRBJ2-3; a possible D gene is TRBD2 (5 bases). Trimming took off 4 bases at V and 0 bases at J, with 15 bases between the two ends. CDR3 length: 16 residues. The V gene's germline CDR1 is SGHRS and CDR2 YFSETQ. CDR3 nucleotide sequence: TGCGCCAGCAGCCCCGGGGTGCAGGCGAGCACAGATACGCAGTATTTT. Translated, it gives CASSPGVQASTDTQYF.

This clone was counted many times. The chain carries TRBV7-6 and TRBJ2-6, with D possibly called TRBD1 or TRBD2 (5 bases each). Deletions cut 0 bases from V and 4 bases from J, with 13 bases between. Per the germline V gene, CDR1 is SGHVS and CDR2 is FNYEAQ. This CDR3 comprises 17 residues. The CDR3 DNA sequence: TGTGCCAGCAGCTTAGCGCTGGGACCTCTCGGGGCCAACGTCCTGACTTTC. Translation: CASSLALGPLGANVLTF.

At least ten counts were recorded for this clone. The genes are TRBV5-6 and TRBJ2-7, with 9 positions matching TRBD2. The trim removed 0 bases at V and 0 bases at J, leaving 1 base unmatched. From germline, CDR1 is SGHDT and CDR2 YYEEEE. The CDR3 covers 15 residues. This CDR3 is CASSLGLAASYEQYF. DNA of the CDR3: TGTGCCAGCAGCTTGGGACTAGCGGCCTCCTACGAGCAGTACTTC.

The chain carries TRBV12-3 or TRBV12-4 and TRBJ1-2; 9 bases match TRBD1. This CDR3 is 15 amino acids long. V shed 2 bases and J 7 bases; nucleotides not matched to a gene: 8. CDR3 sequence (DNA): TGTGCCAGCAGTTTATCAGGACAGGGGCCTAGTGGCTACACCTTC. It encodes CASSLSGQGPSGYTF.

This clone was picked up many times. This chain links TRBV5-6 with TRBJ1-6; a weak D match, TRBD1 (5 bases). Germline V gives CDR1 SGHDT, CDR2 YYEEEE. The CDR3 contains 14 residues. The V end was cut by 1 base, the J end by 9 bases, with 11 bases between. DNA for the CDR3: TGTGCCAGCAGCTTGAGCAGGGAGGGTTCACCCCTCCACTTT. Translation gives CASSLSREGSPLHF.

This clone ranks as medium-sized (0.01 to 0.1%). The chain recombines TRBV12-3 or TRBV12-4 with TRBJ1-3; 8 bases match TRBD1. The CDR3 runs 14 residues. V dropped 3 bases and J dropped 3; count of bases not matched to a gene: 1. The CDR3 here is CASSFTGGGNTIYF. Here the CDR3 DNA reads TGTGCCAGCAGTTTTACAGGGGGTGGAAACACCATATATTTT.

This clone was picked up many times. This sequence may be a read error, since a much larger clone differs from it by one base. The chain employs TRBV24-1 and TRBJ2-5; 8 positions match TRBD1. The CDR3 sequence is 12 residues long. V lost 7 bases, J lost 6 bases, and 3 bases stayed unmatched. Germline V gene data show CDR1 as KGHDR and CDR2 as SFDVKD. The CDR3 nucleotides read TGTGCCACCAGGACAGGGGAACAGACCCAGTACTTC. It encodes CATRTGEQTQYF.

This clone was picked up a small number of times. The chain is built from TRBV7-8 and TRBJ1-1; possible D gene TRBD1, 5 bases. V was trimmed by 1 base and J by 11 bases, leaving 14 bases between them. Germline V lookup: CDR1 SGHVS, CDR2 FQNEAQ. This CDR3 spans 13 amino acids. The CDR3 nucleotides are TGTGCCAGCAGCTTAGAAGGGTGGGGGGGGGCTTTCTTT. It translates to CASSLEGWGGAFF.

DNA for the CDR3: TGTGCCAGTACCCCATTAACCGGGACAGGGCCCTACAATGAGCAGTTCTTC. It is translated as CASTPLTGTGPYNEQFF. V and J are TRBV19 and TRBJ2-1; 9 bases are shared with TRBD1. V gave up 7 bases and J gave up 2 bases; unmatched junction bases: 12. The germline V gene has CDR1 LNHDA and CDR2 SQIVND (reference sequence). This CDR3 has 17 amino acids.

This clone occurred a few times. V and J are TRBV19 and TRBJ2-7, with D maybe TRBD1 (6 bases). The V gene's germline CDR1 is LNHDA and CDR2 SQIVND (reference sequence). The CDR3 spans 13 residues. The V end was cut by 3 bases, the J end by 0 bases, with 6 bases between. CDR3 region: CASSMDSSYEQYF. The DNA for the CDR3 is TGTGCCAGTAGTATGGACAGCTCCTACGAGCAGTACTTC.

A few counts support this clone. J is TRBJ2-5 and V is TRBV24-1; the match to TRBD2 covers 9 bases. The CDR3 length is 16 residues. The junction had 6 bases not matched to a gene; V was cut back by 0 bases and J by 5 bases. Germline V gives CDR1 KGHDR, CDR2 SFDVKD. The CDR3 region has the DNA TGTGCCACCAGTGATTTGCAGGCGGGAGGGACGGAGACCCAGTACTTC. Protein: CATSDLQAGGTETQYF.

This clone is deemed medium-sized (0.01 to 0.1%). The chain carries TRBV6-2 or TRBV6-3 and TRBJ2-3, with a weak D call TRBD2 (5 bases). CDR1 and CDR2 from the germline V gene are MNHEY and SVGEGT. V shed 0 bases and J shed 5 bases, with 6 bases lying between them. The CDR3 has 13 residues. CDR3 nucleotides: TGTGCCAGCAGTTACTCACGGGGAGATACGCAGTATTTT. Translating gives CASSYSRGDTQYF.

This clone rates as medium-sized (0.01 to 0.1%). This sequence joins TRBV6-1 and TRBJ1-6, with unresolved D. With 5 bases removed from V and 10 bases from J, the gap between germline ends came to 9 bases. The germline CDR1 and CDR2 sequences are MNHNS and SASEGT. The CDR3 spans 12 residues. The DNA for the CDR3 is TGTGCCAGCAGTTACGAAGGGTCACCCCTCCACTTT. This encodes CASSYEGSPLHF.

The CDR3 is CASSPLAGVINEQFF. As DNA, the CDR3 is TGTGCCAGCAGTCCACTAGCGGGAGTGATCAATGAGCAGTTCTTC. The chain couples TRBV28 to TRBJ2-1; 11 bases are a match to TRBD2. CDR3 length: 15 residues. The junction had 6 bases not matched to a gene; V was cut back by 5 bases and J by 6 bases. CDR1 is MDHEN and CDR2 is SYDVKM in the germline V gene. The full variable domain, completed using reference TRBV28 and TRBJ2-1, is DVKVTQSSRYLVKRTGEKVFLECVQDMDHENMFWYRQDPGLGLRLIYFSYDVKMKEKGDIPEGYSVSREKKERFSLILESASTNQTSMYLCASSPLAGVINEQFFGPGTRLTVL.

In this sample, this clone turned up a few times. The V and J genes are TRBV9 and TRBJ1-3; the D is unclear. The germline CDR1 and CDR2 sequences are SGDLS and YYNGEE. The length of the CDR3 is 14 residues. V was cut by 1 base and J by 0 bases, with 5 bases left in between. CDR3 nucleotides: TGTGCCAGCAGCGTACTCACCTCTGGAAACACCATATATTTT. This codes for CASSVLTSGNTIYF.

Many counts were recorded for this clone. The V gene is TRBV4-2, the J gene TRBJ1-6, with a weak D call TRBD1 (5 bases). Germline V gene data show CDR1 as LGHNA and CDR2 as YNFKEQ. Trimming took 0 bases from V and 7 from J, leaving 16 bases between them. The CDR3 contains 17 residues. The chain's CDR3 is CASSQDQDSLSNSPLHF. The CDR3 DNA reads as TGTGCCAGCAGCCAAGATCAAGACAGCCTTTCAAATTCACCCCTCCACTTT.

In its sample, this clone was seen many times. The V call is TRBV12-3 or TRBV12-4, the J call TRBJ2-5; possible D gene TRBD2, 6 bases. The CDR3 contains 15 residues. V gave up 1 base and J gave up 2 bases, with 11 bases separating them. The CDR3 is CASSLVRGKQETQYF. The CDR3, as DNA: TGTGCCAGCAGTTTAGTACGGGGGAAGCAAGAGACCCAGTACTTC.

This clone has ten or more counts. The V and J genes are TRBV9 and TRBJ1-1, with D possibly TRBD1 on 6 matching bases. Germline CDR1 is SGDLS and CDR2 is YYNGEE. V dropped 3 bases and J dropped 8 bases, with 14 bases sitting between them. The CDR3 loop spans 13 amino acids. The CDR3, as DNA: TGTGCCAGCAGCGGAGGGGGGGAGGGGGAAGCTTTCTTT. Translated: CASSGGGEGEAFF.

In this sample, this clone turned up a few times. At one boundary the junction diverges from the germline segment, which might be a read error. The V and J genes are TRBV3-1 and TRBJ1-6; D not resolved. The CDR3 is made up of 11 amino acids. Germline V gene lookup returns CDR1 LGHDT and CDR2 YNNKEL (reference sequence). The chain's CDR3 is CAGSQGYLPHF. CDR3 DNA: TGTGCCGGCAGCCAAGGTTACCTCCCCCACTTT.

This clone has a handful of counts. V and J are TRBV11-3 and TRBJ2-7; tentatively, D is TRBD1 (6 bases). Deletions cut 5 bases from V and 5 bases from J, with 10 bases between. Germline V gene lookup returns CDR1 SGHNT and CDR2 YENEEA. The CDR3 totals 12 residues. CDR3 loop: CASSPGTHEQYF. In DNA, the CDR3 is TGTGCCAGCAGCCCGGGGACACACGAGCAGTACTTC.